This record concerns one TCR beta chain sequence. The table came from immunoSEQ multiplex PCR; TCRdb's copy has only in-frame clones and leaves some out. The sample records fewer than 650,000 clones, roughly 89% being singletons. The entry originates in a study of blood T cell repertoires in COVID-19. At the level of the study: Researchers got acute and convalescent COVID-19 samples from the United States, Italy and Spain. Sources were T cells, B-cell-depleted T cells, or PBMCs; the material itself was cDNA or gDNA.

The germline CDR1 and CDR2 sequences are SNHLY and FYNNEI. The CDR3 covers 13 residues. The germline V and J ends were trimmed by 4 bases and 5 bases, with 11 bases remaining between them. Sequencing was performed on peripheral blood. The V gene is TRBV2, the J gene TRBJ1-1; a weak D match, TRBD1 (5 bases). The TCR originated in a woman aged 45-60 years with COVID-19, enrolled during active disease. CDR3 sequence reads: CASSVSYRTEAFF. DNA of the CDR3: TGTGCCAGCAGTGTGTCATACAGGACTGAAGCTTTCTTT.